These 24 T cell receptor beta chains came from one sample sequenced in a study of neurological immune-mediated disorders. TCRdb processed the 5' RACE reads anew with MiXCR; each CDR3 protein has one entry. The table lists fewer than 65,000 distinct CDR3 sequences, approximately 10% of them singletons. The source material was PBMCs. Receptor source: a man aged 70 or older with HTLV-1-associated myelopathy (HAM/TSP).

The table lists this clonotype with many counts. The chain has TRBV28 and TRBJ1-5; TRBD1 might be the D (5 bases). V shed 6 bases and J shed 7 bases, with 16 bases lying between them. The CDR3 spans 14 residues. Germline CDR1 and CDR2: MDHEN and SYDVKM. CDR3 residues: CASSLGTAEQPQHF. The DNA for the CDR3 is TGTGCCAGCAGCCTCGGGACGGCGGAGCAGCCCCAGCATTTT.

This clonotype was counted at least ten times. The chain joins TRBV20-1 to TRBJ2-1; TRBD2 might be the D (5 bases). The CDR3 is 15 amino acids. From germline, CDR1 is DFQATT and CDR2 SNEGSKA (reference sequence). V shed 4 bases and J shed 0 bases, with 13 bases lying between them. For the CDR3, the DNA is TGCAGTGCTAACCAGCGGAAAGGCTCCTACAATGAGCAGTTCTTC. Translated, it gives CSANQRKGSYNEQFF.

This clonotype has at least ten counts. The genes are TRBV7-9 and TRBJ2-4; D may be TRBD1 (7 bases). CDR1 SEHNR and CDR2 FQNEAQ come from the germline V gene (reference sequence). V lost 0 bases, J lost 2 bases, and 17 bases lay in between. The CDR3 consists of 18 residues. CDR3 sequence: CASSLALGGGGTKNIQYF. CDR3 in DNA: TGTGCCAGCAGCTTAGCCCTCGGAGGGGGCGGAACCAAAAACATTCAGTACTTC.

In this sample, this clonotype turned up many times. This rearrangement joins TRBV4-3 to TRBJ2-1; 7 bases align to TRBD2. Losses at the gene ends were 1 base for V and 3 bases for J; bases not matched to a gene: 3. This CDR3 has 15 amino acids. In germline, CDR1 is LGHNA, CDR2 YSLEER. This CDR3 reads CASSQGRGFYNEQFF. CDR3 bases: TGCGCCAGCAGCCAAGGGCGGGGGTTCTACAATGAGCAGTTCTTC.

This chain joins TRBV12-3 or TRBV12-4 and TRBJ2-3, with D possibly being TRBD2 (6 bases). The CDR3 loop spans 13 amino acids. With 5 bases removed from V and 0 bases from J, the gap between germline ends came to 6 bases. The CDR3 sequence: CASSRGSTDTQYF. The CDR3 bases are TGTGCCAGCAGTCGGGGGAGCACAGATACGCAGTATTTT.

This clonotype showed up many times. V gene TRBV9 combines with J gene TRBJ1-1; the D gene is possibly TRBD1 (5 bases). The V end was cut by 0 bases, the J end by 4 bases, with 16 bases between. Germline CDR1 and CDR2: SGDLS and YYNGEE. The CDR3 spans 16 residues. Here the CDR3 DNA reads TGTGCCAGCAGCGTAGGTATGGGACCCTCTGGCACTGAAGCTTTCTTT. Amino acids: CASSVGMGPSGTEAFF. The whole variable domain, remainder taken from reference TRBV9 and TRBJ1-1, is DSGVTQTPKHLITATGQRVTLRCSPRSGDLSVYWYQQSLDQGLQFLIQYYNGEERAKGNILERFSAQQFPDLHSELNLSSLELGDSALYFCASSVGMGPSGTEAFFGQGTRLTVV.

This clonotype was observed many times. The rearrangement links TRBV5-6 to TRBJ2-3; D possibly matches TRBD1 or TRBD2 (5 bases each). The CDR3 is 14 amino acids. Trimming removed 4 bases at V and 3 bases at J, with 12 bases between. Germline V gives CDR1 SGHDT, CDR2 YYEEEE. Written as DNA, the CDR3 is TGTGCCAGCAGCGTGGGGGAATGGACAGATACGCAGTATTTT. Amino acid sequence: CASSVGEWTDTQYF. The full variable domain, in which reference TRBV5-6 and TRBJ2-3 provide the parts outside the CDR3, is DAGVTQSPTHLIKTRGQQVTLRCSPKSGHDTVSWYQQALGQGPQFIFQYYEEEERQRGNFPDRFSGHQFPNYSSELNVNALLLGDSALYLCASSVGEWTDTQYFGPGTRLTVL.

This clonotype was observed a handful of times. V and J are TRBV20-1 and TRBJ2-1; a possible D gene is TRBD2 (5 bases). V was trimmed by 0 bases and J by 0 bases, leaving 15 bases between them. Germline CDR1 DFQATT, CDR2 SNEGSKA (reference sequence). The CDR3 length is 17 residues. The CDR3 spells CSARDRGGHSSYNEQFF. In nucleotides, the CDR3 is TGCAGTGCTAGAGATCGCGGCGGGCACAGCTCCTACAATGAGCAGTTCTTC.

This clonotype was counted ten times or more. The DNA of the CDR3 is TGCGCCAGCAGCCAAGAGGGGAGTTATGAGGCCGGGGAGCTGTTTTTT. The encoded protein is CASSQEGSYEAGELFF. This rearrangement joins TRBV4-3 to TRBJ2-2, with D possibly TRBD2 on 5 matching bases. Trimming stripped 0 bases from V and 6 bases from J, with 14 bases between. The CDR3 runs 16 residues. In germline, CDR1 is LGHNA, CDR2 YSLEER.

This clonotype was seen at least ten times. This chain joins TRBV5-1 and TRBJ2-7; 7 bases fit TRBD1. This CDR3 is 13 amino acids long. Germline V gene data show CDR1 as SGHRS and CDR2 as YFSETQ. J lost 3 bases, V lost 4 bases, and 4 bases had no gene match. CDR3: CASSPGQSYEQYF. CDR3 coding DNA: TGCGCCAGCAGCCCGGGACAGAGCTACGAGCAGTACTTC.

This clonotype occurred many times. This chain joins TRBV20-1 and TRBJ2-7; 11 bases match TRBD1. The CDR3 contains 14 residues. Per germline, CDR1 DFQATT and CDR2 SNEGSKA (reference sequence). Unmatched junction bases numbered 7, after V lost 5 bases and J lost 4 bases. The CDR3 DNA follows: TGCAGTGCTTTCGACCGGGACAGGGGGTACGAGCAGTACTTC. It yields the protein CSAFDRDRGYEQYF.

This clonotype was seen repeatedly, ten times or more. The chain carries TRBV20-1 and TRBJ2-3; D may be TRBD2 (6 bases). The CDR3 runs 15 residues. V was cut by 1 base and J by 3 bases, with 14 bases left in between. Germline lookup yields CDR1 DFQATT and CDR2 SNEGSKA (reference sequence). The DNA of the CDR3 is TGCAGTGCTAGAGTTGGAGGGAGCGGGACAGATACGCAGTATTTT. This codes for CSARVGGSGTDTQYF.

This clonotype was recorded at least ten times. The rearrangement links TRBV19 to TRBJ2-3; D is unresolved. Germline values: CDR1 LNHDA, CDR2 SQIVND (reference sequence). Trimming removed 3 bases from V and 7 bases from J, with 17 bases in between. This CDR3 spans 15 amino acids. The CDR3 DNA reads TGTGCCAGTAGTATCAGCACAGCTGGTCGAAATACGCAGTATTTT. Its translation: CASSISTAGRNTQYF.

This clonotype was detected many times. The genes are TRBV15 and TRBJ2-1; either TRBD1 or TRBD2 may fit D (5 bases each). V dropped 3 bases and J dropped 5 bases, with 14 bases sitting between them. Germline V gene lookup returns CDR1 LNHNV and CDR2 YYDKDF (reference sequence). The CDR3 covers 15 residues. The CDR3 nucleotides read TGTGCCACCAGCAGGGGCCGAGGGGACCACAATGAGCAGTTCTTC. It encodes CATSRGRGDHNEQFF. The full variable domain, rest sourced from reference TRBV15 and TRBJ2-1, is DAMVIQNPRYQVTQFGKPVTLSCSQTLNHNVMYWYQQKSSQAPKLLFHYYDKDFNNEADTPDNFQSRRPNTSFCFLDIRSPGLGDTAMYLCATSRGRGDHNEQFFGPGTRLTVL.

The chain recombines TRBV24-1 with TRBJ2-3; perhaps TRBD2 as D (6 bases). Germline V gives CDR1 KGHDR, CDR2 SFDVKD. The CDR3 is 14 amino acids. Trimming took off 3 bases at V and 2 bases at J, with 8 bases between the two ends. CDR3 sequence: CATSDRDSTDTQYF. The DNA for the CDR3 is TGTGCCACCAGTGATCGGGACTCCACAGATACGCAGTATTTT.

This clonotype was counted ten times or more. The V and J genes are TRBV28 and TRBJ1-5; possibly TRBD1 for D (6 bases). Germline V lookup: CDR1 MDHEN, CDR2 SYDVKM. Trimming took 5 bases from V and 0 from J, leaving 14 bases between them. This CDR3 contains 16 residues. CDR3 in amino acids: CASSRTRGNSNQPQHF. CDR3 coding DNA: TGTGCCAGCAGTCGGACTAGGGGGAATAGCAATCAGCCCCAGCATTTT.

This clonotype was picked up many times. The chain has TRBV6-5 and TRBJ1-5, with unresolved D. Germline lookup yields CDR1 MNHEY and CDR2 SVGAGI. V lost 4 bases, J lost 6 bases, and 10 bases lay in between. The CDR3 extends over 13 amino acids. The CDR3 loop is CASSFGRGQPQHF. CDR3 coding DNA: TGTGCCAGCAGTTTCGGTCGGGGTCAGCCCCAGCATTTT.

This clonotype was observed many times. This rearrangement joins TRBV24-1 to TRBJ1-5; D remains unclear. The germline gives CDR1 KGHDR, CDR2 SFDVKD. The CDR3 loop spans 14 amino acids. V was shortened by 1 base and J by 7 bases, with 10 bases between the two germline ends. For the CDR3, the DNA is TGTGCCACCAGTGATTTTGGGGATTTCCAGCCCCAGCATTTT. Its protein product is CATSDFGDFQPQHF.

This clonotype occurred many times. A much larger clone lies one base from this, so it may be a read error. The chain couples TRBV9 to TRBJ2-2; D gene uncertain. In germline, CDR1 is SGDLS, CDR2 YYNGEE. The CDR3 consists of 14 residues. The CDR3 coding sequence is TGTGCCAACAGCGTAGGCAGATTAACCGGGGAGCTGTTTTTT. Protein sequence: CANSVGRLTGELFF. Full variable domain (missing parts from reference TRBV9 and TRBJ2-2): DSGVTQTPKHLITATGQRVTLRCSPRSGDLSVYWYQQSLDQGLQFLIQYYNGEERAKGNILERFSAQQFPDLHSELNLSSLELGDSALYFCANSVGRLTGELFFGEGSRLTVL.

This clonotype has at least ten counts. The chain recombines TRBV7-9 with TRBJ2-3, with a weak D call TRBD2 (5 bases). This CDR3 comprises 15 residues. The V end was cut by 3 bases, the J end by 2 bases, with 12 bases between. CDR1 SEHNR and CDR2 FQNEAQ come from the germline V gene (reference sequence). This CDR3 is CASSFGGLDTDTQYF. CDR3 sequence (DNA): TGTGCCAGCAGCTTTGGCGGGCTGGACACAGATACGCAGTATTTT.

This clonotype has ten or more counts. The chain is built from TRBV20-1 and TRBJ1-6, with TRBD1 matching over 8 bases. V was clipped by 6 bases and J by 8 bases; unmatched bases: 15. The CDR3 totals 16 residues. The germline CDR1 and CDR2 sequences are DFQATT and SNEGSKA (reference sequence). CDR3 in DNA: TGCAGTGCCTCCTGGACAGGGAGGTCATTTGATTCACCCCTCCACTTT. Translated: CSASWTGRSFDSPLHF.

This clonotype was seen ten or more times. The chain employs TRBV12-3 or TRBV12-4 and TRBJ1-2, with 8 bases identical to TRBD1. The CDR3 runs 14 residues. V lost 1 base, J lost 7 bases, and 5 bases stayed unmatched. The CDR3, as DNA: TGTGCCAGCAGTTTAGTCGCAGGGGGCTCTGGCTACACCTTC. Amino acids: CASSLVAGGSGYTF.

This clonotype was detected ten times or more. The CDR3 loop reads CSASIGGALEGYTF. The CDR3 DNA sequence: TGCAGTGCTAGTATCGGGGGCGCCCTGGAAGGCTACACCTTC. The gene calls are TRBV20-1 and TRBJ1-2; D is possibly TRBD1 (6 bases). There are 14 residues in the CDR3. Germline loops: CDR1 DFQATT, CDR2 SNEGSKA (reference sequence). V dropped 3 bases and J dropped 8 bases, with 19 bases sitting between them.

This clonotype was recorded at least ten times. J is TRBJ2-1 and V is TRBV7-9, with 10 positions matching TRBD1. CDR1 SEHNR and CDR2 FQNEAQ come from the germline V gene (reference sequence). The CDR3 is made up of 16 amino acids. The V gene end was trimmed by 6 bases and the J gene end by 4 bases; junction bases not matched to a gene: 9. Here the CDR3 reads CASSRLGTGEYNEQFF. Written as DNA, the CDR3 is TGTGCCAGCAGTCGTCTCGGGACAGGGGAATACAATGAGCAGTTCTTC.